What follows are 29 T cell receptor beta chains derived from one specimen sequenced in a study of T-cell memory formation after mild COVID-19 (dated by TCRdb to 2020 to 2022). Libraries were built with 5' RACE. Sequencer: Illumina NovaSeq 6000. The public reads were quality trimmed at Q25 with fastp and then assembled into clones with MiXCR by TCRdb, keeping productive beta chains. Entries are consolidated by CDR3 protein sequence, retaining the most common genes and DNA. Here the sample has about 340,000 distinct CDR3 sequences; around 21% occur a single time. Of the sample, roughly an eighth falls within the top ten clones. Sequencing was performed on PBMCs or a T cell subset sorted from them (not recorded which). The receptors shown here come from an adult woman who had mild COVID-19 (a few samples of this study predate the infection). The sample titles of this study are shuffled in the database, so cell type and time point are left out; the donor was told from shared clones.

This clonotype was counted a few times. The rearrangement uses TRBV12-3 or TRBV12-4 and TRBJ2-2; 8 bases map to TRBD1. The CDR3 covers 18 residues. Unmatched junction bases numbered 10, after V lost 3 bases and J lost 1 base. The CDR3 region is CASSFFVGDRLNTGELFF. The CDR3 DNA reads TGTGCCAGCAGTTTTTTTGTGGGGGACAGGCTGAACACCGGGGAGCTGTTTTTT.

This clonotype came up a few times. The rearrangement uses TRBV25-1 and TRBJ2-7; TRBD1 agrees at 7 bases. This CDR3 region has 10 residues. Germline V gene data show CDR1 as MGHDK and CDR2 as SYGVNS. V lost 11 bases, J lost 12 bases, and 10 bases stayed unmatched. The CDR3 coding sequence is TGTGCCTCCTTCCGACAGGGTTGGTACTTC. It translates to CASFRQGWYF.

This clonotype was seen repeatedly, ten times or more. Germline and junction disagree at one end, which may indicate a read error. The chain carries TRBV5-1 and TRBJ1-1, with a weak D call TRBD1 (6 bases). Per germline, CDR1 SGHRS and CDR2 YFSETQ. CDR3 size: 14 residues. CDR3 loop: CASSLGGGNTEAFF. The DNA of the CDR3 is TGTGCCAGCAGTTTAGGGGGGGGAAACACTGAAGCTTTCTTT.

The chain carries TRBV5-1 and TRBJ2-1, with D maybe TRBD1 (7 bases). Trimming shortened V by 0 bases and J by 4 bases, and 14 bases separated the two germline ends. Germline CDR1 SGHRS, CDR2 YFSETQ. The CDR3 is 16 residues long. The DNA for the CDR3 is TGCGCCAGCAGCTTGGGGCAGGGGGGCTATTACAATGAGCAGTTCTTC. Translation gives CASSLGQGGYYNEQFF.

The CDR3 spells CASSYAGSGGYTF. The DNA for the CDR3 is TGTGCCAGCAGCTATGCGGGGAGTGGAGGCTACACCTTC. The rearrangement uses TRBV7-3 and TRBJ1-2; no clear D gene. Trimming left V 4 bases short and J 8 bases short, with 14 bases between. The germline CDR1 and CDR2 sequences are SGHTA and FQGTGA. The CDR3 extends over 13 amino acids. The entire variable domain, with the rest obtained from reference TRBV7-3 and TRBJ1-2, is as follows: GAGVSQTPSNKVTEKGKYVELRCDPISGHTALYWYRQSLGQGPEFLIYFQGTGAADDSGLPNDRFFAVRPEGSVSTLKIQRTERGDSAVYLCASSYAGSGGYTFGSGTRLTVV.

This clonotype has only a few counts. V usage is TRBV6-2 or TRBV6-3 and J usage is TRBJ2-1; D remains unclear. From germline, CDR1 is MNHEY and CDR2 SVGEGT. Trimming took off 2 bases at V and 0 bases at J, with 8 bases between the two ends. The CDR3 loop spans 15 amino acids. In DNA, the CDR3 is TGTGCCAGCAGTTACGGGCCGCCCTCCTACAATGAGCAGTTCTTC. Amino acid sequence: CASSYGPPSYNEQFF.

This clonotype came up a few times. The chain has TRBV7-2 and TRBJ2-3; D gene unclear. The CDR3 is 16 amino acids. CDR1 is SGHTA and CDR2 is FQGNSA in the germline V gene. Trimming removed 1 base at V and 5 bases at J, with 16 bases between. The CDR3 DNA reads as TGTGCCAGCAGCTTAGTGATGGCGGCTATTGGAGATACGCAGTATTTT. It encodes CASSLVMAAIGDTQYF.

The chain has TRBV6-6 and TRBJ2-7, with TRBD2 identical over 8 bases. V shed 6 bases, J shed 7 bases, and the junction held 11 bases outside the gene matches. CDR1 is MNHNY, CDR2 SVGAGI, per germline (reference sequence). CDR3 length: 14 amino acids. In nucleotides, the CDR3 is TGTGCCAGCAGCCCCCCGGGGGGGGCGCGAGAGCAGTACTTC. Its protein product is CASSPPGGAREQYF.

This clonotype was seen more than once but under ten times. V is TRBV5-1 and J is TRBJ2-7, with D possibly TRBD1 on 6 matching bases. Germline assignment: CDR1 SGHRS and CDR2 YFSETQ. The V end lost 4 bases, the J end lost 3 bases, and 14 bases lay between the germline ends. This CDR3 has 14 residues. CDR3 in amino acids: CASSQDSYLYEQYF. The DNA of the CDR3 is TGCGCCAGCAGCCAGGACAGCTACCTCTACGAGCAGTACTTC.

This clonotype showed up just a few times. The junction does not match germline at one end; this may be a read error. The chain couples TRBV18 to TRBJ1-5; 12 bases match TRBD1. CDR3 length: 14 residues. CDR1 is KGHSH, CDR2 LQKENI, per germline. CDR3 sequence (DNA): TGTGCCAGCTCGCCCGGGACAGGGGGCTCCCCGATCTCTTTT. It translates to CASSPGTGGSPISF. Looking up the rest from reference TRBV18 and TRBJ1-5 gives the full variable domain: NAGVMQNPRHLVRRRGQEARLRCSPMKGHSHVYWYRQLPEEGLKFMVYLQKENIIDESGMPKERFSAEFPKEGPSILRIQQVVRGDSAAYFCASSPGTGGSPISFGDGTRLSIL.

The CDR3 spells CASSLLAGGLGTQYF. The CDR3 DNA reads as TGTGCCAGCAGTCTCTTAGCGGGAGGGTTAGGTACGCAGTATTTT. The chain has TRBV12-3 or TRBV12-4 and TRBJ2-3, with 11 nucleotides matching TRBD2. CDR3 length equals 15 residues. V was clipped by 5 bases and J by 8 bases; unmatched bases: 9.

The chain is built from TRBV7-9 and TRBJ2-5; D is unclear. CDR1 is SEHNR, CDR2 FQNEAQ, per germline (reference sequence). V was cut by 5 bases and J by 2 bases, with 12 bases left in between. This CDR3 is built from 14 residues. For the CDR3, the DNA is TGTGCCAGCAGCCTAAGTCTCAGTCAAGAGACCCAGTACTTC. Its translation: CASSLSLSQETQYF. The full variable domain, in which reference TRBV7-9 and TRBJ2-5 provide the parts outside the CDR3, is DTGVSQNPRHKITKRGQNVTFRCDPISEHNRLYWYRQTLGQGPEFLTYFQNEAQLEKSRLLSDRFSAERPKGSFSTLEIQRTEQGDSAMYLCASSLSLSQETQYFGPGTRLLVL.

This clonotype was seen a few times. The chain is built from TRBV14 and TRBJ1-1; 9 bases agree with TRBD1. Germline-derived CDR1 and CDR2 are SGHDN and FVKESK. The CDR3 contains 16 residues. The junction had 9 bases not matched to a gene; V was cut back by 4 bases and J by 3 bases. The CDR3 coding sequence is TGTGCCAGCAGCCCTCGACCGGGACAGGGCCACACTGAAGCTTTCTTT. Amino acid sequence: CASSPRPGQGHTEAFF.

The rearrangement links TRBV7-6 to TRBJ2-3; D is possibly TRBD1 (5 bases). Per germline, CDR1 SGHVS and CDR2 FNYEAQ. Trimming removed 4 bases from V and 0 bases from J, with 11 bases in between. The length of the CDR3 is 15 residues. CDR3 DNA: TGTGCCAGCAGCTCCTTATGGGGCAGCACAGATACGCAGTATTTT. Encoded protein: CASSSLWGSTDTQYF.

The chain is built from TRBV20-1 and TRBJ1-5; D not resolved. Looked up from germline, CDR1 is DFQATT and CDR2 is SNEGSKA (reference sequence). V dropped 3 bases and J dropped 6 bases, with 15 bases sitting between them. The CDR3 has 14 residues. The CDR3 nucleotides read TGCAGTGCTAGGGACCTCCGACGGGGTCAGCCCCAGCATTTT. Amino acids: CSARDLRRGQPQHF.

DNA of the CDR3: TGTGCCAGCAGCGGTACGGAGGCCGGAAACACCATATATTTT. It specifies CASSGTEAGNTIYF. V gene TRBV9 combines with J gene TRBJ1-3; no definite D call. The ends were cut back, 3 bases at V and 4 bases at J, with 11 bases in the middle. CDR1 and CDR2 from the germline V gene are SGDLS and YYNGEE. The CDR3 is made up of 14 amino acids.

This clonotype was counted between two and nine times. This sequence joins TRBV3-1 and TRBJ2-1, with TRBD2 identical over 10 bases. The CDR3 covers 15 residues. CDR1 and CDR2 (germline): LGHDT, YNNKEL (reference sequence). Trimming at V came to 3 bases and at J to 7 bases, leaving 6 bases not matched to a gene. For the CDR3, the DNA is TGTGCCAGCAGCCATTTAGCGGGGGGTGCGAATGAGCAGTTCTTC. This gives the protein CASSHLAGGANEQFF.

This chain joins TRBV2 and TRBJ2-1, with 7 bases that match TRBD2. The V gene end was trimmed by 1 base and the J gene end by 2 bases; junction bases not matched to a gene: 2. CDR1 is SNHLY, CDR2 FYNNEI, per germline. There are 15 residues in the CDR3. CDR3 DNA: TGTGCCAGCAGTGAAGATCTAGCGGCCTACAATGAGCAGTTCTTC. It codes for CASSEDLAAYNEQFF.

V gene TRBV20-1 combines with J gene TRBJ1-1; 7 positions agree with TRBD1. The CDR3 contains 15 residues. V gave up 1 base and J gave up 3 bases; unmatched junction bases: 8. CDR1 is DFQATT, CDR2 SNEGSKA, per germline (reference sequence). CDR3 amino acids: CSARVRQGVYTEAFF. The CDR3 coding sequence is TGCAGTGCTAGAGTAAGGCAGGGGGTGTACACTGAAGCTTTCTTT.

The V gene is TRBV5-1, the J gene TRBJ2-3, with 7 positions matching TRBD1. Germline values: CDR1 SGHRS, CDR2 YFSETQ. With 3 bases clipped from V and 2 bases from J, the junction kept 3 bases outside the gene matches. The CDR3 extends over 14 amino acids. CDR3 in amino acids: CASSSTGFTDTQYF. CDR3 DNA: TGCGCCAGCAGCTCGACAGGGTTCACAGATACGCAGTATTTT.

The chain is built from TRBV11-2 and TRBJ1-2; D perhaps matches TRBD1 (5 bases). There are 15 residues in the CDR3. Trimming left V 7 bases short and J 4 bases short, with 19 bases between. Germline loops: CDR1 SGHAT, CDR2 FQNNGV. The CDR3 reads CASTGGGIGVYGYTF. CDR3 nucleotide sequence: TGTGCCAGCACCGGGGGGGGGATCGGCGTCTATGGCTACACCTTC.

The rearrangement joins TRBV20-1 to TRBJ1-2; a possible D gene is TRBD1 (5 bases). CDR1 DFQATT and CDR2 SNEGSKA come from the germline V gene (reference sequence). This CDR3 is 15 amino acids long. V dropped 0 bases and J dropped 8 bases, with 19 bases sitting between them. The CDR3 DNA sequence: TGCAGTGCTAGAGATGTGGGGGGACCCAGGACGGGCTACACCTTC. Its protein is CSARDVGGPRTGYTF.

This clonotype was picked up a small number of times. The genes are TRBV5-6 and TRBJ2-6, with 8 nucleotides matching TRBD1. J was trimmed by 0 bases and V by 4 bases; bases with no gene match: 6. CDR1 and CDR2 from the germline V gene are SGHDT and YYEEEE. CDR3 size: 17 residues. CDR3 nucleotide sequence: TGTGCCAGCAGCACGGGACAGGCCCCCTCTGGGGCCAACGTCCTGACTTTC. Its translation: CASSTGQAPSGANVLTF.

About this clonotype: Compared with germline, one end of the junction differs, possibly owing to a read error. The chain combines TRBV7-7 with TRBJ2-1; perhaps TRBD1 as D (5 bases). Germline V lookup: CDR1 SSHAT, CDR2 FNYEAQ (reference sequence). The CDR3 is made up of 14 amino acids. This CDR3 is CASSLTGDYNEQFF. CDR3 DNA: TGTGCTAGCAGCCTCACAGGAGATTACAATGAGCAGTTCTTC.

The sample holds a few counts of this clonotype. The chain links TRBV5-1 to TRBJ2-7; 13 bases line up with TRBD2. Germline V lookup: CDR1 SGHRS, CDR2 YFSETQ. The V gene end was trimmed by 4 bases and the J gene end by 5 bases; junction bases not matched to a gene: 6. The CDR3 contains 15 residues. This CDR3 is CASSPGLAGENEQYF. DNA of the CDR3: TGCGCCAGCAGCCCTGGACTAGCGGGAGAGAACGAGCAGTACTTC.

This clonotype was seen a few times. The rearrangement joins TRBV27 to TRBJ2-7; TRBD2 agrees at 13 bases. V shed 6 bases and J 7 bases; nucleotides not matched to a gene: 9. This CDR3 has 15 amino acids. Germline V gives CDR1 MNHEY, CDR2 SMNVEV (reference sequence). CDR3 coding DNA: TGTGCCAGCAGCTACAGACTAGCGGGAGGTCGGGAGCAGTACTTC. It yields the protein CASSYRLAGGREQYF.

This clonotype was detected only a few times. The chain employs TRBV5-1 and TRBJ2-1; 9 nucleotides agree with TRBD2. The CDR3 is 14 residues long. CDR1 SGHRS and CDR2 YFSETQ come from the germline V gene. Germline trimming cut 4 bases from V and 7 bases from J; bases unmatched to any gene: 6. The CDR3 region is CASSRGGAGNEQFF. The CDR3 nucleotides are TGCGCCAGCAGCCGCGGGGGGGCGGGTAATGAGCAGTTCTTC.

This chain uses TRBV5-1 with TRBJ1-1; 8 positions match TRBD1. The CDR3 has 16 residues. Germline V gives CDR1 SGHRS, CDR2 YFSETQ. With V trimmed by 4 bases and J by 2 bases, 10 bases remained unmatched. CDR3 in DNA: TGCGCCAGCAGCCCGTCCCAGGGGGCAGCCAACACTGAAGCTTTCTTT. Its translation is CASSPSQGAANTEAFF.

The chain links TRBV19 to TRBJ2-7; 7 bases are a match to TRBD1. The CDR3 sequence is 14 residues long. Germline V lookup: CDR1 LNHDA, CDR2 SQIVND (reference sequence). V was pared by 3 bases and J by 4 bases, with 6 bases of the junction left unmatched. CDR3 DNA sequence: TGTGCCAGTAGTATCCATCTACAGGGGTACGAGCAGTACTTC. This translates into CASSIHLQGYEQYF.